Below are 10 T cell receptor beta chains sequenced from a single sample in a study of cytomegalovirus exposure and HLA in healthy donors. The primer mix had 60 Vbeta and 13 Jbeta primers. Clones were sequenced by immunoSEQ multiplex PCR, and TCRdb holds only the in-frame ones, with some missing. The top ten hold 8% of the sample, which has a few hundred thousand clones, around 81% seen once. Material for sequencing was PBMCs. The source of these receptors is a woman aged 55-75 years in good health and CMV-seropositive.

The chain carries TRBV15 and TRBJ1-2; a weak D match, TRBD1 (5 bases). The germline V gene encodes CDR1 LNHNV and CDR2 YYDKDF (reference sequence). This CDR3 contains 15 residues. Trimming removed 3 bases from V and 3 bases from J, with 14 bases in between. The CDR3 region is CATSSAGSLDYGYTF. CDR3 DNA: TGTGCCACCAGCAGCGCAGGGTCTTTGGACTATGGCTACACCTTC.

The chain carries TRBV29-1 and TRBJ2-5, with 9 bases fitting TRBD2. The V and J ends lost 4 bases and 5 bases, in that order; junction bases with no gene match: 11. CDR1 is SQVTM and CDR2 is ANQGSEA in the germline V gene. The CDR3 is 15 residues long. In nucleotides, the CDR3 is TGCAGCGTTGGGTTGACTAGCGGTGTCATGGAGACCCAGTACTTC. Translating gives CSVGLTSGVMETQYF.

V is TRBV5-1 and J is TRBJ1-2, with a weak D call TRBD1 (6 bases). Trimming stripped 4 bases from V and 8 bases from J, with 15 bases between. The CDR3 runs to 13 residues. From germline, CDR1 is SGHRS and CDR2 YFSETQ. For the CDR3, the DNA is TGCGCCAGCAGCCGACAGGCAGGGGAGGGCTACACCTTC. It specifies CASSRQAGEGYTF.

This chain links TRBV4-1 with TRBJ1-1, with D uncertain. CDR3 length: 15 residues. V gave up 5 bases and J gave up 3 bases, with 16 bases separating them. Germline CDR1 and CDR2: MGHRA and YSYEKL. The CDR3 bases are TGCGCCAGCAGCTGGGGTCCGGGGAGGGACACTGAAGCTTTCTTT. It yields the protein CASSWGPGRDTEAFF.

Note on this clone: Other DNA variants within this sample encode the same CDR3. The chain recombines TRBV7-3 with TRBJ2-5, with D possibly TRBD2 on 5 matching bases. In germline, CDR1 is SGHTA, CDR2 FQGTGA. Trimming took off 0 bases at V and 3 bases at J, with 5 bases between the two ends. The CDR3 is 13 amino acids. The CDR3 region is CASSLTREETQYF. CDR3 nucleotide sequence: TGTGCCAGCAGCTTAACGAGGGAAGAGACCCAGTACTTC.

V and J are TRBV6-1 and TRBJ1-1; D is perhaps TRBD1 (6 bases). CDR1 MNHNS and CDR2 SASEGT come from the germline V gene. The CDR3 covers 12 residues. V was clipped by 4 bases and J by 4 bases, with 7 bases between them. The CDR3 sequence: CASSVDSTEAFF. As DNA, the CDR3 is TGTGCCAGCAGTGTGGACAGCACTGAAGCTTTCTTT.

The rearrangement joins TRBV2 to TRBJ2-7, with D tentatively TRBD1 (5 bases). The V gene's germline CDR1 is SNHLY and CDR2 FYNNEI. CDR3 size: 12 residues. Trimming removed 6 bases at V and 2 bases at J, with 8 bases between. The CDR3 bases are TGTGCCAGCAGAGGACAAGCCTACGAGCAGTACTTC. This codes for CASRGQAYEQYF.

The V and J genes are TRBV6-1 and TRBJ1-2; possible D gene TRBD1, 5 bases. Germline V gene sequence: CDR1 MNHNS, CDR2 SASEGT. The CDR3 sequence is 14 residues long. Trimming removed 0 bases from V and 8 bases from J, with 13 bases in between. The CDR3 loop is CASSEANVREGYTF. As DNA, the CDR3 is TGTGCCAGCAGTGAAGCTAATGTCAGGGAAGGCTACACCTTC.

Only a few counts were recorded for this clone. The gene calls are TRBV11-2 and TRBJ2-5; the match to TRBD2 covers 9 bases. The DNA end is more similar to TRBJ2-7, so the J call may be wrong. The CDR3 runs 15 residues. Per the germline V gene, CDR1 is SGHAT and CDR2 is FQNNGV. The DNA for the CDR3 is TGTGCCAGCAGCTTAAGCGGACTAGCGTTGAACGAGCAGTACTTC. Translating it yields CASSLSGLALNEQYF.

The J gene is TRBJ2-1, the V gene TRBV2; possibly TRBD2 for D (6 bases). CDR3 size: 15 residues. With 4 bases removed from V and 2 bases from J, the gap between germline ends came to 12 bases. Germline CDR1 reads SNHLY; CDR2 reads FYNNEI. This CDR3 is CASSGLGSPYNEQFF. As DNA, the CDR3 is TGTGCCAGCAGTGGGCTCGGGAGCCCCTACAATGAGCAGTTCTTC.